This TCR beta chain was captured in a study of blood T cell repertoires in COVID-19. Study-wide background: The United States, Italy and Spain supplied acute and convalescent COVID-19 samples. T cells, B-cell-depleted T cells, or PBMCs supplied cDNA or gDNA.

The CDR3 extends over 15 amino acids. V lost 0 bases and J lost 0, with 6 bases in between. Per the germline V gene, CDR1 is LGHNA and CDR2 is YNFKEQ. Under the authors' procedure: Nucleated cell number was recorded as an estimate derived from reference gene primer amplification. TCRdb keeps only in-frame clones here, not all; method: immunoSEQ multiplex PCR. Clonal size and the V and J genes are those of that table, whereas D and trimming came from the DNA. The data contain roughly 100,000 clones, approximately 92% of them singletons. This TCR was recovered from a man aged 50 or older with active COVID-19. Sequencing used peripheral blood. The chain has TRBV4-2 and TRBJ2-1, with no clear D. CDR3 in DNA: TGTGCCAGCAGCCAAGAGAGGATCTCCTACAATGAGCAGTTCTTC. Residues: CASSQERISYNEQFF.